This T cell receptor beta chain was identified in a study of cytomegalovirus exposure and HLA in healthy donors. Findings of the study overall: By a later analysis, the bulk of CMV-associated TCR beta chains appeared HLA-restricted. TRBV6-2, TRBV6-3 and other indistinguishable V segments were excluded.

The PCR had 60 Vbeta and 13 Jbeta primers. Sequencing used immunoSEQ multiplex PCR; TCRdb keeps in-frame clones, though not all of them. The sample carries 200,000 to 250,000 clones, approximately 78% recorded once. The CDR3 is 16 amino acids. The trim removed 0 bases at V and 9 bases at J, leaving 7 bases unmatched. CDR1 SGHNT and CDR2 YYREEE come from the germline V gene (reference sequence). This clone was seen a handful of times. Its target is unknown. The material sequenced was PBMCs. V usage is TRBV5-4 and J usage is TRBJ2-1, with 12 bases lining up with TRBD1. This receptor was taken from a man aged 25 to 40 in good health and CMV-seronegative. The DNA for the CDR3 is TGTGCCAGCAGCTTGGCGGGACAGGGGGCCCAAGGTGAGCAGTTCTTC. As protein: CASSLAGQGAQGEQFF.